Listed here are 29 T cell receptor beta chains from one sample, sequenced in a study of blood T cells in healthy people across ages. The authors ran a second PCR of about 6 to 11 cycles using a sample-barcoded 5' primer and a J-beta primer mix. In TCRdb, the 5' RACE reads were re-called with MiXCR into one record per CDR3 protein. This table has 450,000 to 700,000 distinct CDR3 sequences, approximately 25% appearing once. The sample taken for sequencing was blood. These receptors were collected from a woman in her seventies in good health.

The genes are TRBV12-3 or TRBV12-4 and TRBJ2-7; no firm D call. The CDR3 spans 13 residues. V was pared by 3 bases and J by 7 bases, with 13 bases between. The CDR3 loop reads CASSFPSVGEQYF. The CDR3 nucleotides read TGTGCCAGCAGTTTCCCCTCTGTGGGAGAGCAGTACTTC.

This sequence joins TRBV6-5 and TRBJ2-3, with D hard to call. The CDR3 length is 13 residues. Germline values: CDR1 MNHEY, CDR2 SVGAGI. Between the trimmed V and J ends, which lost 4 bases and 6 bases, there was a span of 11 bases. CDR3: CASSCDARDTQYF. DNA for the CDR3: TGTGCCAGCAGTTGCGATGCGCGGGATACGCAGTATTTT.

This clonotype was seen a few times. The chain carries TRBV20-1 and TRBJ1-1; TRBD1 matches at 8 bases. The germline V gene encodes CDR1 DFQATT and CDR2 SNEGSKA (reference sequence). The CDR3 runs 14 residues. J gave up 4 bases and V 0 bases, and 4 bases lay outside the gene matches. The CDR3 DNA follows: TGCAGTGCTAGAGAAGGGACAGGTCGCACTGAAGCTTTCTTT. Amino acid sequence: CSAREGTGRTEAFF.

This chain uses TRBV7-2 with TRBJ2-7; the D is unclear. The germline V gene encodes CDR1 SGHTA and CDR2 FQGNSA. V lost 5 bases to trimming and J lost 0 bases, with 11 bases between them. The length of the CDR3 is 14 residues. The CDR3 sequence: CASSESRSSYEQYF. DNA for the CDR3: TGTGCCAGCAGCGAGTCTCGGAGCTCCTACGAGCAGTACTTC.

This chain uses TRBV20-1 with TRBJ2-6, with D tentatively TRBD1 (6 bases). The germline V gene encodes CDR1 DFQATT and CDR2 SNEGSKA (reference sequence). Trimming removed 5 bases at V and 2 bases at J, with 10 bases between. This CDR3 spans 14 amino acids. In nucleotides, the CDR3 is TGCAGTGCTGGAACAGGGACTGGGGCCAACGTCCTGACTTTC. Protein product: CSAGTGTGANVLTF.

This clonotype has more than one count but fewer than ten. CDR3 coding DNA: TGTGCCAGCAGGGGGGACGGAACGGGTACGGAGCAGTTCTTC. Amino acids: CASRGDGTGTEQFF. The V gene is TRBV2, the J gene TRBJ2-1; D may be TRBD1 or TRBD2 (5 bases each). CDR1 SNHLY and CDR2 FYNNEI come from the germline V gene. CDR3 length: 14 amino acids. With 6 bases removed from V and 10 bases from J, the gap between germline ends came to 19 bases.

This clonotype was counted a single time. The rearrangement joins TRBV10-3 to TRBJ2-7; TRBD1 matches at 11 bases. The CDR3 has 16 residues. The germline gives CDR1 ENHRY, CDR2 SYGVKD. V lost 0 bases and J lost 7; bases outside the gene matches: 8. The CDR3 sequence: CAISESGQGVTGEQYF. The CDR3 DNA reads TGTGCCATCAGTGAGTCGGGACAGGGGGTCACGGGAGAGCAGTACTTC.

The gene calls are TRBV7-2 and TRBJ2-3; the D gene is possibly TRBD2 (7 bases). Trimming took off 5 bases at V and 0 bases at J, with 15 bases between the two ends. The CDR3 runs 16 residues. In germline, CDR1 is SGHTA, CDR2 FQGNSA. CDR3: CASSLGGGLSTDTQYF. CDR3 DNA sequence: TGTGCCAGCAGCCTAGGGGGGGGGCTAAGCACAGATACGCAGTATTTT.

This clonotype was observed a few times. The V call is TRBV5-1, the J call TRBJ1-3; D gene uncertain. CDR3 length equals 13 residues. Per germline, CDR1 SGHRS and CDR2 YFSETQ. Trimming took 4 bases from V and 4 from J, leaving 9 bases between them. DNA of the CDR3: TGCGCCAGCAGCACGGACGGCGGAAACACCATATATTTT. Translation: CASSTDGGNTIYF.

This clonotype was found a few times. The V call is TRBV20-1, the J call TRBJ2-3; the match to TRBD2 covers 8 bases. The CDR3 contains 17 residues. CDR1 DFQATT and CDR2 SNEGSKA come from the germline V gene (reference sequence). V was clipped by 3 bases and J by 6 bases; unmatched bases: 17. Here the CDR3 DNA reads TGCAGTGCTAGTCGGATTTTCGGGGGGGCTACTGGGGATACGCAGTATTTT. The encoded protein is CSASRIFGGATGDTQYF.

This clonotype has only a few counts. CDR3 DNA sequence: TGTGCCAGCAGCCCATGGACTAAGTACACAGATACGCAGTATTTT. Translated, it gives CASSPWTKYTDTQYF. V gene TRBV13 combines with J gene TRBJ2-3; a weak D match, TRBD2 (6 bases). The ends were cut back, 5 bases at V and 2 bases at J, with 14 bases in the middle. Germline V gene data show CDR1 as PRHDT and CDR2 as FYEKMQ (reference sequence). The CDR3 extends over 15 amino acids.

This clonotype was seen a handful of times. This chain links TRBV13 with TRBJ1-5; D might be TRBD1 (5 bases). CDR1 is PRHDT, CDR2 FYEKMQ, per germline (reference sequence). V lost 1 base and J lost 4, with 11 bases in between. The CDR3 extends over 15 amino acids. Here the CDR3 reads CASSLARGENQPQHF. CDR3 nucleotide sequence: TGTGCCAGCAGCTTAGCCCGGGGGGAGAATCAGCCCCAGCATTTT.

This clonotype has just a few counts. This rearrangement joins TRBV24-1 to TRBJ2-7; no reliable D call. CDR3 size: 17 residues. Germline V gene data show CDR1 as KGHDR and CDR2 as SFDVKD. V lost 3 bases and J lost 5, with 22 bases in between. The CDR3 DNA reads TGTGCCACCAGTGATCATAGTGGGCACTCAAGGTTCCACGAGCAGTACTTC. Protein: CATSDHSGHSRFHEQYF.

The chain links TRBV7-2 to TRBJ1-1; no reliable D call. CDR1 SGHTA and CDR2 FQGNSA come from the germline V gene. This CDR3 has 14 amino acids. V was cut by 5 bases and J by 1 base, with 11 bases left in between. The CDR3 DNA reads as TGTGCCAGCAGCCCCAGATCAGGGAACACTGAAGCTTTCTTT. Protein: CASSPRSGNTEAFF.

As concerns this clonotype: Compared with germline, one end of the junction differs, possibly owing to a read error. The chain has TRBV14 and TRBJ2-6; D remains ambiguous. The germline V gene encodes CDR1 SGHDN and CDR2 FVKESK. This CDR3 comprises 14 residues. The CDR3 is CAGSQLTGANVLTF. CDR3 coding DNA: TGTGCCGGCAGCCAACTCACTGGGGCCAACGTCCTGACTTTC. Supplemented by reference TRBV14 and TRBJ2-6, the full variable domain reads EAGVTQFPSHSVIEKGQTVTLRCDPISGHDNLYWYRRVMGKEIKFLLHFVKESKQDESGMPNNRFLAERTGGTYSTLKVQPAELEDSGVYFCAGSQLTGANVLTFGAGSRLTVL.

This clonotype was counted a single time. J is TRBJ2-5 and V is TRBV5-1; D not certain. Trimming cost V 4 bases and J 2 bases, with 15 bases left between them. There are 15 residues in the CDR3. Germline V gene data show CDR1 as SGHRS and CDR2 as YFSETQ. The DNA for the CDR3 is TGCGCCAGCAGCCTTAATGGGAATGAGCAAGAGACCCAGTACTTC. Protein: CASSLNGNEQETQYF.

A note on this clonotype: Given a much more abundant clone one base away, this may be a read error. The chain is built from TRBV11-2 and TRBJ2-1; D is perhaps TRBD1 or TRBD2 (5 bases each). The CDR3 contains 14 residues. Germline V gives CDR1 SGHAT, CDR2 FQNNGV. CDR3 coding DNA: TGTGCCAGCAGCCCCGGGACGGGTTGGGATGAGCAGTCCTTC. As protein: CASSPGTGWDEQSF.

The genes are TRBV24-1 and TRBJ1-1, with D possibly being TRBD1 (6 bases). Deletions cut 3 bases from V and 10 bases from J, with 17 bases between. Looked up from germline, CDR1 is KGHDR and CDR2 is SFDVKD. This CDR3 comprises 14 residues. The CDR3 reads CATSDGGGLLGAFF. The DNA for the CDR3 is TGTGCCACCAGTGATGGAGGGGGGCTTCTTGGAGCTTTCTTT.

This chain connects TRBV7-2 to TRBJ1-4, with D hard to call. V shed 2 bases and J shed 0 bases, with 13 bases lying between them. The CDR3 has 17 amino acids. Germline CDR1 SGHTA, CDR2 FQGNSA. Written as DNA, the CDR3 is TGTGCCAGCAGCTTACGTGTCTCTACCGCAACTAATGAAAAACTGTTTTTT. Residues: CASSLRVSTATNEKLFF.

This chain joins TRBV9 and TRBJ1-3, with D unclear. This CDR3 comprises 14 residues. Germline CDR1 reads SGDLS; CDR2 reads YYNGEE. The V gene lost 2 bases and the J gene lost 3 bases, with 9 bases spanning the gap. The CDR3 DNA reads TGTGCCAGCAGCGTGTCCGTCGGTGGAAACACCATATATTTT. This codes for CASSVSVGGNTIYF.

This clonotype was seen a handful of times. The chain recombines TRBV12-3 or TRBV12-4 with TRBJ1-2; no definite D call. This CDR3 has 13 residues. Trimming took 3 bases from V and 5 from J, leaving 10 bases between them. The CDR3 here is CASSLGNHYGYTF. The CDR3 nucleotides read TGTGCCAGCAGTTTGGGCAACCATTATGGCTACACCTTC.

This clonotype has a handful of counts. The V call is TRBV10-3, the J call TRBJ2-7, with D uncertain. Germline V gene sequence: CDR1 ENHRY, CDR2 SYGVKD. V lost 3 bases to trimming and J lost 3 bases, with 3 bases between them. The CDR3 length is 11 residues. CDR3 region: CAISEYYEQYF. Here the CDR3 DNA reads TGTGCCATCAGTGAATACTACGAGCAGTACTTC.

This clonotype was counted only a few times. CDR3 in amino acids: CASSVGWRSRSGYTF. The DNA for the CDR3 is TGTGCCAGCAGCGTCGGGTGGAGGTCCAGGTCTGGCTACACCTTC. J is TRBJ1-2 and V is TRBV9; D remains ambiguous. Germline CDR1 and CDR2: SGDLS and YYNGEE. The V gene lost 2 bases and the J gene lost 7 bases, with 18 bases spanning the gap. This CDR3 contains 15 residues.

There are a few counts of this clonotype. The CDR3 loop reads CSARDREGAVGELFF. The CDR3 DNA reads TGCAGTGCTAGAGATCGGGAGGGAGCGGTCGGGGAGCTGTTTTTT. V usage is TRBV20-1 and J usage is TRBJ2-2; 8 bases agree with TRBD2. V lost 0 bases and J lost 7; bases outside the gene matches: 7. Germline assignment: CDR1 DFQATT and CDR2 SNEGSKA (reference sequence). The length of the CDR3 is 15 residues.

The gene calls are TRBV20-1 and TRBJ1-5; D perhaps matches TRBD1 (5 bases). The CDR3 consists of 13 residues. Germline V gene data show CDR1 as DFQATT and CDR2 as SNEGSKA (reference sequence). V was shortened by 0 bases and J by 7 bases, with 10 bases between the two germline ends. This CDR3 is CSAREGPDQPQHF. The CDR3, as DNA: TGCAGTGCTAGAGAGGGACCTGACCAGCCCCAGCATTTT.

The chain uses TRBV7-2 and TRBJ2-4, with a possible D match to TRBD2 (5 bases). The CDR3 loop spans 14 amino acids. Between the trimmed V and J ends, which lost 5 bases and 7 bases, there was a span of 15 bases. CDR1 is SGHTA and CDR2 is FQGNSA in the germline V gene. CDR3: CASSPGGPSNIQYF. The CDR3 DNA follows: TGTGCCAGCAGCCCCGGCGGGCCCTCGAACATTCAGTACTTC.

This clonotype was counted between two and nine times. The chain's CDR3 is CSARDGSVTKNIQYF. The CDR3 DNA is TGCAGTGCTAGAGACGGTAGCGTAACCAAAAACATTCAGTACTTC. The V and J genes are TRBV20-1 and TRBJ2-4, with a possible D match to TRBD2 (5 bases). The CDR3 runs to 15 residues. Trimming stripped 0 bases from V and 2 bases from J, with 11 bases between. CDR1 is DFQATT and CDR2 is SNEGSKA in the germline V gene (reference sequence).

This clonotype was observed a handful of times. This chain uses TRBV3-1 with TRBJ2-1; D might be TRBD1 or TRBD2, each matching 5 bases. Germline V gene data show CDR1 as LGHDT and CDR2 as YNNKEL (reference sequence). Trimming removed 1 base at V and 13 bases at J, with 11 bases between. The CDR3 sequence is 12 residues long. CDR3 DNA: TGTGCCAGCAGCCAAGGAGGGGCAGCACAGTTCTTC. Amino acids: CASSQGGAAQFF.

A few counts support this clonotype. The gene calls are TRBV29-1 and TRBJ2-2, with 9 nucleotides matching TRBD1. The germline CDR1 and CDR2 sequences are SQVTM and ANQGSEA. V dropped 7 bases and J dropped 6; count of bases not matched to a gene: 3. This CDR3 is built from 12 residues. CDR3 coding DNA: TGCAGCGCGGACAGGGGTGCCGGGGAGCTGTTTTTT. Translation gives CSADRGAGELFF.